This is a list of T cell receptor beta chains from one sample in a study of cytomegalovirus exposure and HLA in healthy donors. Here immunoSEQ multiplex PCR was the method, and the copy in TCRdb shows in-frame clones only, minus some. In the table there are approximately 220,000 clones, about three quarters of which are singletons. What was sequenced was PBMCs. Source of these receptors: a male donor in good health and CMV-seronegative. Each CDR3 is given with its conserved first and last residue. The order of the fields is V gene, J gene, D gene, clone size, CDR3 protein, CDR3 DNA. The D gene is left open where the match is weak. Only some rows state a clone size, as once, few, many or a class for expanded clones.

TRBV27	TRBJ1-5	NA	NA	CASSDKYRRHQPQHF	TGTGCCAGCAGTGACAAGTACAGGCGCCATCAGCCCCAGCATTTT
TRBV9	TRBJ1-4	NA	NA	CASSLEGRANEKLFF	TGTGCCAGCAGCCTCGAAGGGCGGGCCAATGAAAAACTGTTTTTT
TRBV27	TRBJ1-2	NA	NA	CASSLGGNYGYTF	TGTGCCAGCAGTTTAGGAGGGAACTATGGCTACACCTTC
TRBV20-1	TRBJ1-2	NA	few	CSSTGYTF	TGCAGTTCGACAGGCTACACCTTC
TRBV27	TRBJ2-3	TRBD1	once	CASTTGGRDPTDTQYF	TGTGCCAGCACCACAGGGGGTCGGGACCCCACAGATACGCAGTATTTT
TRBV11-1	TRBJ2-5	NA	once	CASSPDSQETQYF	TGTGCCAGCAGCCCGGACTCCCAAGAGACCCAGTACTTC
TRBV7-2	TRBJ1-1	NA	NA	CASSLSGGTEAFF	TGTGCCAGCAGCTTATCGGGGGGCACTGAAGCTTTCTTT
TRBV6-5	TRBJ2-7	TRBD1	NA	CASTERDRLYEQYF	TGTGCCAGCACCGAGAGGGACAGACTCTACGAGCAGTACTTC
TRBV7-2	TRBJ1-4	NA	NA	CASSSLSGGNEKLFF	TGTGCCAGCAGCTCTCTCAGCGGAGGTAATGAAAAACTGTTTTTT
TRBV28	TRBJ2-1	TRBD1	NA	CASFNRGLYNEQFF	TGTGCCAGCTTTAACAGGGGGCTTTACAATGAGCAGTTCTTC
TRBV7-3	TRBJ1-3	TRBD1	NA	CASSLTATGPGNTIYF	TGTGCCAGCAGCTTAACTGCGACAGGGCCCGGAAACACCATATATTTT
TRBV9	TRBJ2-7	TRBD2	NA	CASSPGPGGLFEQYF	TGTGCCAGCAGCCCTGGACCGGGAGGGTTATTCGAGCAGTACTTC
TRBV28	TRBJ1-6	TRBD1	few	CASSPTGRGSPLHF	TGTGCCAGCAGTCCGACAGGGCGGGGTTCACCCCTCCACTTT
TRBV9	TRBJ2-7	TRBD1	few	CASSVATTGPYEQYF	TGTGCCAGCAGCGTAGCTACGACAGGGCCCTACGAGCAGTACTTC
TRBV5-5	TRBJ1-1	TRBD1	NA	CASSLLQWGRGHEGAFF	TGTGCCAGCAGCTTGCTACAGTGGGGCAGGGGGCACGAGGGGGCTTTCTTT
TRBV6-5	TRBJ1-2	NA	NA	CASSYSSANYGYTF	TGTGCCAGCAGTTACTCGAGTGCCAACTATGGCTACACCTTC
TRBV19	TRBJ2-7	NA	NA	CASSPRGREQYF	TGTGCCAGTAGTCCCCGAGGGCGAGAGCAGTACTTC
TRBV5-5	TRBJ1-1	NA	NA	CASSLLRGPDTEAFF	TGTGCCAGCAGCTTGCTTAGGGGCCCAGACACTGAAGCTTTCTTT
TRBV19	TRBJ1-6	TRBD1	NA	CASNPRQGVLSPLHF	TGTGCCAGCAATCCCCGACAGGGGGTTTTGTCACCCCTCCACTTT
TRBV5-1	TRBJ1-1	NA	NA	CASSLGDGGTEAFF	TGCGCCAGCAGCTTGGGGGACGGGGGAACTGAAGCTTTCTTT
TRBV4-3	TRBJ1-1	NA	NA	CASSQDPTDYTEAFF	TGCGCCAGCAGCCAAGATCCGACAGACTACACTGAAGCTTTCTTT
TRBV5-6	TRBJ2-1	NA	NA	CASSLRGLGVYNEQFF	TGTGCCAGCAGCTTGAGGGGATTAGGGGTCTACAATGAGCAGTTCTTC
TRBV19	TRBJ1-1	NA	once	CASILGGGRTEAFF	TGTGCCAGTATCCTGGGGGGGGGACGGACTGAAGCTTTCTTT
TRBV28	TRBJ1-3	NA	NA	CASSPNIGNTIYF	TGTGCCAGCAGCCCCAACATTGGAAACACCATATATTTT
TRBV25-1	TRBJ2-7	NA	NA	CASSGYRVTYEQYF	TGTGCCAGCAGTGGGTACAGGGTAACGTACGAGCAGTACTTC
TRBV7-9	TRBJ2-2	NA	NA	CASSPYKTKNTGELFF	TGTGCCAGCAGCCCATACAAGACAAAAAACACCGGGGAGCTGTTTTTT
TRBV5-1	TRBJ2-2	NA	NA	CASSLGAANTGELFF	TGCGCCAGCAGCTTGGGGGCCGCGAACACCGGGGAGCTGTTTTTT
TRBV9	TRBJ2-6	NA	NA	CASSQRRDSGANVLTF	TGTGCCAGCAGCCAACGGAGAGACTCTGGGGCCAACGTCCTGACTTTC
TRBV9	TRBJ2-3	TRBD2	NA	CASSVATGLAGLTDTQYF	TGTGCCAGCAGCGTAGCTACAGGGCTAGCGGGCCTCACAGATACGCAGTATTTT
TRBV30	TRBJ2-1	TRBD2	once	CAWTALGAGGPGEQFF	TGTGCCTGGACCGCCCTCGGAGCGGGAGGGCCTGGTGAGCAGTTCTTC
TRBV11-2	TRBJ2-1	TRBD1	NA	CASSVDRVNEQFF	TGTGCCAGCAGCGTCGACAGGGTCAATGAGCAGTTCTTC
TRBV2	TRBJ1-2	NA	NA	CASSEGPPRFNYGYTF	TGTGCCAGCAGTGAAGGACCCCCCAGGTTTAACTATGGCTACACCTTC
TRBV7-3	TRBJ2-1	TRBD2	NA	CASSSGLGGEQFF	TGTGCCAGCAGCTCGGGACTAGGGGGTGAGCAGTTCTTC
TRBV14	TRBJ1-1	NA	NA	CASSQDGPPNTEAFF	TGTGCCAGCAGCCAAGATGGCCCGCCGAACACTGAAGCTTTCTTT
TRBV30	TRBJ2-1	NA	NA	CAWSPKLQRLRNEQFF	TGTGCCTGGAGTCCTAAACTACAGCGGCTGCGGAATGAGCAGTTCTTC
TRBV28	TRBJ2-7	NA	few	CASSKLYEQYF	TGTGCCAGCAGTAAACTCTACGAGCAGTACTTC
TRBV30	TRBJ2-7	NA	once	CAWSVLLGHNSYEQYF	TGTGCCTGGAGTGTATTACTGGGACACAACTCCTACGAGCAGTACTTC
TRBV29-1	TRBJ1-1	NA	NA	CSGVHHTEAFF	TGCAGCGGAGTTCATCACACTGAAGCTTTCTTT
TRBV11-2	TRBJ2-1	TRBD2	NA	CASSLEGLAGGGIHNEQFF	TGTGCCAGCAGCTTAGAGGGACTAGCGGGTGGGGGGATCCACAATGAGCAGTTCTTC
TRBV29-1	TRBJ2-1	TRBD2	NA	CSVDPASGGYNEQFF	TGCAGCGTTGACCCGGCTAGCGGGGGCTACAATGAGCAGTTCTTC
TRBV10-3	TRBJ2-2	TRBD1	NA	CAISESRGTGPNTGELFF	TGTGCCATCAGTGAGTCTAGGGGGACAGGGCCGAACACCGGGGAGCTGTTTTTT
TRBV6-1	TRBJ1-2	NA	NA	CASSVPGYTF	TGTGCCAGCAGTGTCCCGGGCTACACCTTC
TRBV2	TRBJ2-2	TRBD1	few	CASSLLGQGNTGELFF	TGTGCCAGCAGTTTACTGGGACAGGGAAACACCGGGGAGCTGTTTTTT
TRBV9	TRBJ1-5	NA	NA	CASSVDAGNQPQHF	TGTGCCAGCAGCGTAGACGCAGGGAATCAGCCCCAGCATTTT
TRBV28	TRBJ1-2	TRBD1	NA	CASCKTGKDGYTF	TGTGCCAGCTGTAAGACAGGGAAGGATGGCTACACCTTC
TRBV11-2	TRBJ2-3	TRBD2	NA	CASSQLAVTDTQYF	TGTGCCAGCAGCCAACTAGCGGTCACAGATACGCAGTATTTT
TRBV7-9	TRBJ2-1	TRBD2	few	CASSFGGRSSYNEQFF	TGTGCCAGCAGCTTCGGCGGGAGGAGCTCCTACAATGAGCAGTTCTTC
TRBV21-1	TRBJ2-7	NA	NA	CASSSPGTGASYEQYF	TGTGCCAGCAGCTCTCCCGGGACAGGAGCGTCCTACGAGCAGTACTTC
TRBV2	TRBJ2-2	NA	NA	CASQNTGELFF	TGTGCCAGCCAGAACACCGGGGAGCTGTTTTTT
TRBV28	TRBJ2-7	NA	NA	CASSFDSSYEQYF	TGTGCCAGCAGTTTCGACTCCTCCTACGAGCAGTACTTC
TRBV18	TRBJ1-6	NA	few	CASSPSQNSPLHF	TGTGCCAGCTCGCCGTCACAGAATTCACCCCTCCACTTT
TRBV30	TRBJ2-7	TRBD1	NA	CAWLGTGAGLKPPYEQYF	TGTGCCTGGCTAGGGACAGGGGCCGGTCTTAAGCCCCCTTACGAGCAGTACTTC
TRBV23-1	TRBJ1-1	NA	once	CASSPKAGSTEAFF	TGCGCCAGCAGTCCTAAGGCAGGGTCCACTGAAGCTTTCTTT